Given below is one TCR beta chain in context. The antigen remains undetermined. The record originates from a study of T cells in Graves' hyperthyroidism and ophthalmopathy. Study-wide points: Clonotypes that were expanded in thyroid above 0.001 mostly appeared in blood too.

The TCR beta CDR3 regions underwent amplification using RNA transcripts as the source. First-round RT-PCR of the TCR CDR3 relied on the HTBI primer set. From the multiplex PCR reads, TCRdb called clonotypes with MiXCR, one entry per CDR3 protein. The sample consists of about 290,000 distinct CDR3 sequences, approximately 15% of them appearing once. After removal of 6 bases from V and 6 bases from J, the junction contained 6 bases not matched to a gene. CDR1 and CDR2 (germline): MDHEN, SYDVKM. The CDR3 spans 13 residues. The material sequenced was blood. The sequence was obtained from a woman aged 40 to 50 with Graves' hyperthyroidism. The chain has TRBV28 and TRBJ2-7; TRBD2 matches at 9 bases. CDR3 DNA sequence: TGTGCCAGCAGCCAGGGCGGGGGGGTCGAGCAGTACTTC. Translated, it gives CASSQGGGVEQYF.